Listed below are T cell receptor beta chains from one sample, sequenced in a study of blood T cells in healthy people across ages. TCRdb used MiXCR to reprocess the 5' RACE reads, holding one entry per CDR3 protein. The table lists about 1.1 million distinct CDR3 sequences, 35% to 40% of them singletons. Sequenced sample: blood. These receptors were collected from a man between 18 and 35 years old in good health. Both conserved end residues are part of each CDR3. A D gene is named only where the DNA matches it firmly. Part of the rows lack a size; the others show once, few, many or a class for expanded clones.

abundance	j_gene	v_gene	d_gene	CDR3nt	CDR3aa
-	TRBJ1-5	TRBV7-8	-	TGTGCCAGCAGCACTTTCCGACAGGAGTATCAGCCCCAGCATTTT	CASSTFRQEYQPQHF
-	TRBJ2-2	TRBV9	TRBD2	TGTGCCAGCAGCGTAGGACTAGCGGGGGGTACCCCCACCGGGGAGCTGTTTTTT	CASSVGLAGGTPTGELFF
few	TRBJ1-5	TRBV9	-	TGTGCCAGCAGCGTAGGTGGGATGGGCAATCAGCCCCAGCATTTT	CASSVGGMGNQPQHF
many	TRBJ1-5	TRBV5-1	-	TGCGCCAGCAGTGTCCAGAGCAATCAGCCCCAGCATTTT	CASSVQSNQPQHF
-	TRBJ2-1	TRBV5-1	TRBD1	TGCGCCAGCACCAAAGGACAGGGATCCTACAATGAGCAGTTCTTC	CASTKGQGSYNEQFF
-	TRBJ1-4	TRBV7-2	-	TGTGCCAGCAGCTTCAGCGGTGGGGGCTTAGGTGAAAAACTGTTTTTT	CASSFSGGGLGEKLFF
few	TRBJ2-3	TRBV10-3	-	TGTGCCATCAGTGTCAGGAGCGGCGCTAGCACAGATACGCAGTATTTT	CAISVRSGASTDTQYF
few	TRBJ2-3	TRBV6-2/TRBV6-3	-	TGTGCCAGCAGCTCCCCCTCCGGTGACCACCATGGCACAGATACGCAGTATTTT	CASSSPSGDHHGTDTQYF
few	TRBJ2-2	TRBV20-1	-	TGCAGTGCGGCCAAATCCGGACCGAACACCGGGGAGCTGTTTTTT	CSAAKSGPNTGELFF
few	TRBJ1-1	TRBV6-6	-	TGTGCCAGCAGTTCCCAAAGACAAGAATTGAACACTGAAGCTTTCTTT	CASSSQRQELNTEAFF
-	TRBJ1-2	TRBV12-3/TRBV12-4	-	TGTGCCAGCAGTTGTGGGGGCGGCTATGGCTACACCTTC	CASSCGGGYGYTF
-	TRBJ1-5	TRBV4-1	-	TGCGCCAGCAGCCATTGGGTCGGAGGGCAGCCCCAGCATTTT	CASSHWVGGQPQHF
-	TRBJ2-3	TRBV9	-	TGTGTCAGCAGCGTAGCTCTGGGGGGCGTTACTAGCACAGATACGCAGTATTTT	CVSSVALGGVTSTDTQYF
-	TRBJ2-7	TRBV27	TRBD2	TGTGCCAACCAGGGACTAGCGGACTACGAGCAGTACTTC	CANQGLADYEQYF
few	TRBJ2-7	TRBV4-3	TRBD2	TGCGCCAGCAGCCCAAAACCGGTAGCGGGGCACGAGCAGTACTTC	CASSPKPVAGHEQYF
few	TRBJ1-5	TRBV20-1	-	TGCAGTGCTAGAGAACCCACAGGAAATCAGCCCCAGCATTTT	CSAREPTGNQPQHF
-	TRBJ2-2	TRBV29-1	-	TGCAGCGCCAAAGGAGGCACCGGGGAGCTGTTTTTT	CSAKGGTGELFF
few	TRBJ1-5	TRBV2	TRBD1	TGTGCCAGCAGTGGCCCAGGGGGCGGCAATCAGCCCCAGCATTTT	CASSGPGGGNQPQHF
few	TRBJ1-2	TRBV27	-	TGTGCCAGCAGATCAACCGGTCGGAACTATGGCTACACCTTC	CASRSTGRNYGYTF
many	TRBJ2-5	TRBV9	TRBD1	TGTGCCAGCAGCCATTATGGGACAGTTCAAGAGACCCAGTACTTC	CASSHYGTVQETQYF
-	TRBJ1-5	TRBV7-8	-	TGTGCCAGCACCCTTTGGGGGAGAGAATCAAATCAGCCCCAGCATTTT	CASTLWGRESNQPQHF
few	TRBJ2-7	TRBV5-1	TRBD1	TGCGCCAGCATCGTTACCCCGGACAGGCCGGGTTCCTACGAGCAGTACTTC	CASIVTPDRPGSYEQYF
few	TRBJ2-1	TRBV10-3	TRBD2	TGTGCCATCAGTGACCCTAGCGGGGGACCCTACAATGAGCAGTTCTTC	CAISDPSGGPYNEQFF
-	TRBJ2-1	TRBV10-3	-	TGTGCCATCAAGGATGGCGGGGGCACCCACAATGAGCAGTTCTTC	CAIKDGGGTHNEQFF
-	TRBJ2-5	TRBV20-1	TRBD1	TGCAGTGGGGGACAGGGAGAGACCCAGTACTTC	CSGGQGETQYF
few	TRBJ1-6	TRBV28	-	TGTGCCAGCCATGTTACAGGGAACTATTCACCCCTCCACTTT	CASHVTGNYSPLHF
-	TRBJ1-2	TRBV6-6	TRBD1	TGTGCCAGCAGTGGAAGACAGGGAGCGCCGATACATGGCTACACCTTC	CASSGRQGAPIHGYTF
-	TRBJ2-6	TRBV6-6	-	TGTGCCAGCAGTCTCCCTCCTGGGGCCAACGTCCTGACTTTC	CASSLPPGANVLTF